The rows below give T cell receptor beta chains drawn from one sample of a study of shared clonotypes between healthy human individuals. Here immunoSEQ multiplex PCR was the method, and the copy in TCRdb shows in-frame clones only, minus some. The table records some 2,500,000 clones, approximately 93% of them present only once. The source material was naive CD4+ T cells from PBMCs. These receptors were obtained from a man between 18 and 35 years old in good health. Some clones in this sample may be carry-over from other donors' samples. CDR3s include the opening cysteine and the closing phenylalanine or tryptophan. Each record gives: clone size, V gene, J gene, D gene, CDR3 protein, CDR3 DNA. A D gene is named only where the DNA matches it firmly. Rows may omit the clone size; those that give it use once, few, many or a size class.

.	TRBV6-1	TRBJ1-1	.	CASSERGGTTEAFF	TGTGCCAGCAGTGAACGTGGAGGGACCACTGAAGCTTTCTTT
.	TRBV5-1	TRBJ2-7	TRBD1	CASSFTGVGEQYF	TGCGCCAGCAGCTTTACAGGGGTGGGAGAGCAGTACTTC
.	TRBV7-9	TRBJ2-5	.	CASSLGIAATQYF	TGTGCCAGCAGCTTGGGCATCGCGGCGACCCAGTACTTC
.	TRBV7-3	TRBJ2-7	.	CASSASRRGEQYF	TGTGCCAGCAGCGCCTCTAGGCGGGGCGAGCAGTACTTC
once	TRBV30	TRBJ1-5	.	CAWSEGWDSNQPQHF	TGTGCCTGGAGTGAGGGGTGGGATAGCAATCAGCCCCAGCATTTT
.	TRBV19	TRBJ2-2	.	CASRGKGAMNTGELFF	TGTGCCAGTAGGGGGAAAGGGGCTATGAACACCGGGGAGCTGTTTTTT
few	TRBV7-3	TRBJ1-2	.	CASSLSRTQRYGYTF	TGTGCCAGCAGCTTAAGCAGGACGCAGAGGTATGGCTACACCTTC
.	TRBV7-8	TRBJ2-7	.	CASTSSNRPYEQYF	TGTGCCAGCACCTCATCTAATCGCCCCTACGAGCAGTACTTC
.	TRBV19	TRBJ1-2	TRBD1	CASSFLDREGGYTF	TGTGCCAGTAGTTTCTTGGACAGGGAAGGCGGCTACACCTTC
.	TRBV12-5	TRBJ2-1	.	CASGLSPSTEQFF	TGTGCTAGTGGTTTGTCCCCTAGTACTGAGCAGTTCTTC
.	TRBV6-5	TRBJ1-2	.	CASSYSIRTANYGYTF	TGTGCCAGCAGTTACTCGATAAGGACGGCTAACTATGGCTACACCTTC
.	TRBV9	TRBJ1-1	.	CASSPRGGSGTEAFF	TGTGCCAGCAGCCCGCGTGGGGGCTCGGGGACTGAAGCTTTCTTT
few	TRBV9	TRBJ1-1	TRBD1	CASSPQGAQSTEAFF	TGTGCCAGCAGCCCTCAGGGGGCGCAGTCGACTGAAGCTTTCTTT
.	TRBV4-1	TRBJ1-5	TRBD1	CASSRDRGSGQPQHF	TGCGCCAGCAGTCGGGACAGGGGGAGCGGTCAGCCCCAGCATTTT
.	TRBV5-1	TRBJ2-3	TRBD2	CASSLFRASGDTQYF	TGCGCCAGCAGCTTGTTCCGGGCTAGCGGAGATACGCAGTATTTT
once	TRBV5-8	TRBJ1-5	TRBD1	CASSWNRGPGQPQHF	TGTGCCAGCAGCTGGAACAGGGGGCCGGGTCAGCCCCAGCATTTT
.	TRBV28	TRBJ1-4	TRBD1	CASSHQGVGGEKLFF	TGTGCCAGCAGCCACCAGGGGGTCGGGGGCGAAAAACTGTTTTTT
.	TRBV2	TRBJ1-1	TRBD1	CASRAGGEYTEAFF	TGTGCCAGCAGGGCAGGGGGTGAGTACACTGAAGCTTTCTTT
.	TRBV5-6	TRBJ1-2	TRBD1	CASSFRDRDTYGYTF	TGTGCCAGCAGCTTTCGGGACAGGGACACCTATGGCTACACCTTC
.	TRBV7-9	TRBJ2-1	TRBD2	CASKNGTKNEQFF	TGTGCCAGCAAAAACGGGACTAAGAATGAGCAGTTCTTC
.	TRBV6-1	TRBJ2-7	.	CASSEGGVGGYEQYF	TGTGCCAGCAGTGAAGGGGGCGTTGGGGGCTACGAGCAGTACTTC
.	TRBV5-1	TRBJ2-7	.	CASSRGDRGSPEGLRLEQYF	TGCGCCAGCAGCCGGGGAGACCGGGGGTCTCCTGAGGGACTCAGACTCGAGCAGTACTTC
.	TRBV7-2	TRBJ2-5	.	CASSLAGLSWETQYF	TGTGCCAGCAGCTTAGCGGGGCTTAGTTGGGAGACCCAGTACTTC
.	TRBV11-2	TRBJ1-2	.	CASSLYRKAYGYTF	TGTGCCAGCAGCTTATACCGAAAGGCCTATGGCTACACCTTC
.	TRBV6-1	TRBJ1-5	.	CASSGRGTPSNQPQHF	TGTGCCAGCAGTGGAAGGGGAACCCCTAGCAATCAGCCCCAGCATTTT
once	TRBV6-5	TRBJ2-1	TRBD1	CASSTGQVAYNEQFF	TGTGCCAGCAGCACCGGACAGGTTGCCTACAATGAGCAGTTCTTC
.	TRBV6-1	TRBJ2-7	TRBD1	CASSERDVGTGTYEQYF	TGTGCCAGCAGTGAACGGGACGTGGGGACAGGGACCTACGAGCAGTACTTC
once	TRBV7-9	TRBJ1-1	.	CASSPRTDMNTEAFF	TGTGCCAGCAGCCCGCGGACCGACATGAACACTGAAGCTTTCTTT
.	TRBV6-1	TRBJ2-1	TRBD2	CASKNIAGSYNEQFF	TGTGCCAGCAAGAACATAGCGGGCTCCTACAATGAGCAGTTCTTC
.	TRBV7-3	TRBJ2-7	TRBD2	CASLGRTSGRADYEQYF	TGTGCCAGCCTAGGCCGGACTAGCGGGAGGGCCGACTACGAGCAGTACTTC
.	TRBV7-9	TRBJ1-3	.	CASSPFGFRQGGNTIYF	TGTGCCAGCAGCCCCTTCGGGTTCAGGCAAGGTGGAAACACCATATATTTT
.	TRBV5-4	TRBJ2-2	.	CASSLGEGGELFF	TGTGCCAGCAGCTTGGGCGAAGGCGGGGAGCTGTTTTTT
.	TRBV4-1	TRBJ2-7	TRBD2	CASSQERTSGEYEQYF	TGCGCCAGCAGCCAAGAAAGGACTAGCGGGGAGTACGAGCAGTACTTC
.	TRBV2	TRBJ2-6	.	CASSRDTLSGANVLTF	TGTGCCAGCAGTCGGGACACCCTCTCTGGGGCCAACGTCCTGACTTTC
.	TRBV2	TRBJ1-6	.	CASRNRLPLHF	TGTGCCAGCAGGAACAGGTTACCCCTCCACTTT
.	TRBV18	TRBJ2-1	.	CASSPARDDNEQFF	TGTGCCAGCTCACCGGCGCGGGATGACAATGAGCAGTTCTTC
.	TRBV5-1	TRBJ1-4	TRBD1	CASSPTTGNEKLFF	TGCGCCAGCAGCCCGACGACAGGGAATGAAAAACTGTTTTTT
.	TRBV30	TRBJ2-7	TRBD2	CAWSVRSGSGEQYF	TGTGCCTGGAGTGTACGTAGCGGGAGCGGCGAGCAGTACTTC
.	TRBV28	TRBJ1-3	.	CASSLGTSGNTIYF	TGTGCCAGCAGTCTTGGGACTTCTGGAAACACCATATATTTT
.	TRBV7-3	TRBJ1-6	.	CASSLERRSPLHF	TGTGCCAGCAGCTTAGAGAGGCGGTCACCCCTCCACTTT
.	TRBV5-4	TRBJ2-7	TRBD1	CASSPRTGIREQYF	TGTGCCAGCAGCCCTCGGACAGGGATTCGGGAGCAGTACTTC
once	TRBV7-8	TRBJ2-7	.	CASSLDLIQGPYEQYF	TGTGCCAGCAGCTTGGATCTCATACAGGGCCCCTACGAGCAGTACTTC
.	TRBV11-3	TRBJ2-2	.	CASSLEGLNTGELFF	TGTGCCAGCAGCTTAGAGGGGTTAAACACCGGGGAGCTGTTTTTT
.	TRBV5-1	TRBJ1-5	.	CASSLEGGAYQPQHF	TGCGCCAGCAGCTTGGAAGGGGGGGCCTATCAGCCCCAGCATTTT
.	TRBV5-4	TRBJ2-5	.	CASSLGMQGGETQYF	TGTGCCAGCAGCTTGGGTATGCAGGGGGGAGAGACCCAGTACTTC
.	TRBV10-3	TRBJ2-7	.	CAIREGSYEQYF	TGTGCCATCAGGGAGGGATCCTACGAGCAGTACTTC
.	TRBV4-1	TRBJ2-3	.	CASGGPGDTQYF	TGCGCCAGCGGAGGTCCAGGAGATACGCAGTATTTT
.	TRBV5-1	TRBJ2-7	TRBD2	CASSLRRPASGSHEQYF	TGCGCCAGCAGCTTGAGGCGGCCAGCTAGCGGGAGCCACGAGCAGTACTTC
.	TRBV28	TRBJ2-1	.	CASSWSYNEQFF	TGTGCCAGCAGTTGGTCCTACAATGAGCAGTTCTTC
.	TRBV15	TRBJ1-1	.	CATSRVWGSNTEAFF	TGTGCCACCAGCAGGGTTTGGGGCTCGAACACTGAAGCTTTCTTT
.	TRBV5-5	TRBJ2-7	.	CASSLERIHEQYF	TGTGCCAGCAGCCTCGAGAGGATCCACGAGCAGTACTTC
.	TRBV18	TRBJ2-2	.	CASSLKDSNTGELFF	TGTGCCAGCTCACTCAAAGACAGTAACACCGGGGAGCTGTTTTTT
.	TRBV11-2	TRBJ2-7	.	CASSSLLRQGQYF	TGTGCCAGCAGCTCCCTTCTTCGGCAGGGACAGTACTTC
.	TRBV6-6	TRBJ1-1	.	CASTTAGAAFF	TGTGCCAGCACCACCGCCGGGGCAGCTTTCTTT
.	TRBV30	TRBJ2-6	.	CASRGDSSGANVLTF	TGTGCCTCCCGGGGCGATAGCTCTGGGGCCAACGTCCTGACTTTC
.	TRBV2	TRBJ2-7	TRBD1	CASSPGQGSSYEQYF	TGTGCCAGCAGCCCAGGACAGGGCTCATCCTACGAGCAGTACTTC
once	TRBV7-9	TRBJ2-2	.	CASSYTSGGELFF	TGTGCCAGCAGTTATACCTCCGGCGGGGAGCTGTTTTTT
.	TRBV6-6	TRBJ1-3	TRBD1	CASSSQGAAGNTIYF	TGTGCCAGCAGCTCACAGGGGGCAGCTGGAAACACCATATATTTT
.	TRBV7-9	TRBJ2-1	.	CASSLWGAGSYNEQFF	TGTGCCAGCAGCTTATGGGGGGCCGGCTCCTACAATGAGCAGTTCTTC
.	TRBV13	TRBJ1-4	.	CASSLGGRGPEKLFF	TGTGCCAGCAGCTTAGGGGGCCGGGGGCCCGAAAAACTGTTTTTT